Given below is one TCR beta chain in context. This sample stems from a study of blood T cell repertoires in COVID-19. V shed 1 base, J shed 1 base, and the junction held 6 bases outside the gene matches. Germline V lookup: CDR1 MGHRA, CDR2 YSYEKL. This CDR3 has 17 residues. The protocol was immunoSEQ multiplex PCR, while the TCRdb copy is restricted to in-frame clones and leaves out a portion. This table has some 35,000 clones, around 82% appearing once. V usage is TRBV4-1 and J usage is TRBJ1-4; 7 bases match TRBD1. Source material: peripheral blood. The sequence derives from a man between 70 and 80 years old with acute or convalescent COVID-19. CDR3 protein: CASSQGSPGGTNEKLFF. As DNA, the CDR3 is TGCGCCAGCAGCCAAGGATCCCCAGGGGGAACTAATGAAAAACTGTTTTTT.